Shown below are 17 T cell receptor beta chains from a single sample sequenced in a study of T cell repertoires in cytomegalovirus infection. Using its own MiXCR run on the reads, TCRdb lists one record per CDR3 protein. The table records 200,000 to 250,000 distinct CDR3 sequences, approximately 40% of them present only once. No antigens are known for them. The starting material was CD8+ T cells from cultured PBMCs, obtained from culture after CMV antigen stimulation. The receptors shown here come from a human donor in good health (CMV status not recorded). Some clones in this sample may be carry-over from other donors' samples.

The chain joins TRBV19 to TRBJ1-2; D not resolved. Germline V CDR1 and CDR2: LNHDA, SQIVND (reference sequence). V was clipped by 6 bases and J by 7 bases, with 6 bases between them. CDR3 length equals 10 residues. This CDR3 is CASSGLGYTF. As DNA, the CDR3 is TGTGCCAGTAGCGGGCTTGGCTACACCTTC.

This clonotype has a handful of counts. The chain is built from TRBV10-3 and TRBJ2-1; no definite D call. Looked up from germline, CDR1 is ENHRY and CDR2 is SYGVKD. With 11 bases removed from V and 1 base from J, the gap between germline ends came to 18 bases. This CDR3 contains 15 residues. The chain's CDR3 is CAVRNPSSSYNEQFF. CDR3 nucleotide sequence: TGTGCCGTTCGCAACCCCAGCTCGTCCTACAATGAGCAGTTCTTC.

The chain couples TRBV4-2 to TRBJ1-2, with D perhaps matching TRBD1 (5 bases). The V end was cut by 2 bases, the J end by 1 base, with 17 bases between. The CDR3 length is 17 residues. CDR1 and CDR2 from the germline V gene are LGHNA and YNFKEQ. The CDR3: CASSQRGRGVFNYGYTF. The CDR3 DNA reads as TGTGCCAGCAGCCAAAGAGGGCGGGGGGTCTTTAACTATGGCTACACCTTC.

This clonotype was counted between two and nine times. The J gene is TRBJ2-1, the V gene TRBV11-3; TRBD2 matches 7 bases. Trimming took 4 bases from V and 7 from J; bases not matched to a gene: 13. Germline values: CDR1 SGHNT, CDR2 YENEEA. The length of the CDR3 is 16 residues. CDR3 nucleotide sequence: TGTGCCAGCAGCTCCGGAGGGACTACTCTTGGGAATGAGCAGTTCTTC. Translated: CASSSGGTTLGNEQFF.

The chain employs TRBV6-1 and TRBJ1-3; no clear D. V lost 8 bases and J 4 bases, leaving 12 bases between the germline ends. Per the germline V gene, CDR1 is MNHNS and CDR2 is SASEGT. The CDR3 runs 13 residues. Here the CDR3 DNA reads TGTGCCAGCGGTGCCAACGGGGGAAACACCATATATTTT. It is translated as CASGANGGNTIYF.

The V gene is TRBV11-1, the J gene TRBJ1-1; D is unresolved. Trimming stripped 5 bases from V and 2 bases from J, with 12 bases between. CDR3 length: 14 residues. Germline values: CDR1 SGHAT, CDR2 FQDESV (reference sequence). In DNA form, the CDR3 reads TGTGCCAGCAGCCTAATGGGCGCTAACACTGAAGCTTTCTTT. Translating it yields CASSLMGANTEAFF.

This clonotype has a single count. The CDR3 region is CASSQGRANTEAFF. The CDR3 bases are TGCGCCAGCAGCCAGGGGAGAGCGAACACTGAAGCTTTCTTT. The gene calls are TRBV4-1 and TRBJ1-1; D call uncertain. V was trimmed by 3 bases and J by 1 base, leaving 9 bases between them. This CDR3 contains 14 residues. Germline CDR1 MGHRA, CDR2 YSYEKL.

J is TRBJ2-2 and V is TRBV28; unclear D gene. The germline V gene has CDR1 MDHEN and CDR2 SYDVKM. The CDR3 is made up of 14 amino acids. V lost 3 bases to trimming and J lost 1 base, with 6 bases between them. The CDR3 protein is CASSFPENTGELFF. CDR3 in DNA: TGTGCCAGCAGTTTCCCAGAGAACACCGGGGAGCTGTTTTTT.

The chain joins TRBV28 to TRBJ1-2; 9 bases are shared with TRBD1. CDR3 size: 13 residues. Germline CDR1 is MDHEN and CDR2 is SYDVKM. V lost 4 bases and J lost 8; bases outside the gene matches: 5. The CDR3 DNA reads as TGTGCCAGCAGTTCACCGACAGGGGGAGGCTACACCTTC. The encoded protein is CASSSPTGGGYTF.

This clonotype was seen only a few times. The chain couples TRBV12-3 or TRBV12-4 to TRBJ1-1, with TRBD1 as a possible D gene (5 bases). V lost 7 bases and J 1 base, leaving 13 bases between the germline ends. The CDR3 consists of 14 residues. CDR3 amino acids: CASTPGPENTEAFF. Here the CDR3 DNA reads TGTGCCAGCACCCCGGGGCCGGAGAACACTGAAGCTTTCTTT.

The V call is TRBV7-9, the J call TRBJ2-7, with TRBD1 as a possible D gene (6 bases). The CDR3 is made up of 14 amino acids. CDR1 and CDR2 (germline): SEHNR, FQNEAQ (reference sequence). V was cut by 4 bases and J by 2 bases, with 12 bases left in between. Here the CDR3 reads CASSSPTGTYEQYF. CDR3 DNA sequence: TGTGCCAGCAGCTCACCCACAGGGACCTACGAGCAGTACTTC.

This clonotype was observed a single time. The V gene is TRBV20-1, the J gene TRBJ2-1; perhaps TRBD1 as D (8 bases). CDR3 length: 14 residues. CDR1 and CDR2 from the germline V gene are DFQATT and SNEGSKA (reference sequence). Trimming removed 0 bases from V and 6 bases from J, with 12 bases in between. CDR3 sequence (DNA): TGCAGTGCTAGAGATACAGGGGGGGGCAATGAGCAGTTCTTC. Translated: CSARDTGGGNEQFF.

In this sample, this clonotype turned up a few times. This sequence joins TRBV24-1 and TRBJ2-1; possible D gene TRBD1, 6 bases. Trimming removed 0 bases at V and 5 bases at J, with 10 bases between. The CDR3 is 15 residues long. Germline-derived CDR1 and CDR2 are KGHDR and SFDVKD. CDR3 amino acids: CATSDLAQGHNEQFF. The CDR3 DNA reads TGTGCCACCAGTGATTTGGCACAGGGACACAATGAGCAGTTCTTC.

The CDR3 protein is CASSLSPVGGRGTDTQYF. In DNA form, the CDR3 reads TGTGCCAGCAGCCTTAGCCCGGTCGGCGGGCGGGGCACAGATACGCAGTATTTT. This sequence joins TRBV28 and TRBJ2-3, with D perhaps matching TRBD2 (5 bases). The CDR3 covers 18 residues. In germline, CDR1 is MDHEN, CDR2 SYDVKM. The ends were cut back, 6 bases at V and 1 base at J, with 23 bases in the middle.

This clonotype showed up just a few times. The chain combines TRBV4-3 with TRBJ2-7; D remains ambiguous. V shed 1 base and J shed 1 base, with 5 bases lying between them. The germline CDR1 and CDR2 sequences are LGHNA and YSLEER. This CDR3 spans 13 amino acids. The CDR3 loop reads CASSQGLSYEQYF. CDR3 nucleotide sequence: TGCGCCAGCAGCCAAGGGCTTTCCTACGAGCAGTACTTC.

This clonotype was detected a few times. The gene calls are TRBV11-1 and TRBJ1-6, with D perhaps matching TRBD1 (5 bases). This CDR3 region has 15 residues. Per the germline V gene, CDR1 is SGHAT and CDR2 is FQDESV (reference sequence). V was shortened by 5 bases and J by 7 bases, with 15 bases between the two germline ends. CDR3 residues: CASSTGGAPNSPLHF. DNA for the CDR3: TGTGCCAGCAGCACAGGAGGGGCACCCAATTCACCCCTCCACTTT.

Points on this clonotype: A junction end diverges from the germline sequence, so it may reflect a read error. The chain employs TRBV5-1 and TRBJ2-5; possibly TRBD1 for D (5 bases). CDR1 and CDR2 (germline): SGHRS, YFSETQ. CDR3 length: 16 amino acids. The chain's CDR3 is CASSFASDSAQETKYF. DNA of the CDR3: TGCGCCAGCAGCTTCGCTTCTGACAGTGCCCAAGAGACCAAGTACTTC.